This T cell receptor (beta chain) came from a study of T cell changes during pregnancy in multiple sclerosis. The method was immunoSEQ multiplex PCR; TCRdb's version includes in-frame clones alone and lacks a portion of them. The repertoire holds about 44,000 clones, with 70% to 90% as singletons. This clone was counted a few times. The TCR sequence derives from a female donor with multiple sclerosis, enrolled in a pregnancy study. This sample comprised CD4+ T cells from peripheral blood mononuclear cells, obtained in the first trimester of pregnancy.

CDR3 nucleotides: TGTGCCAGCAGTGGACAGGGGACCGGAAAAGCTTTCTTT. Translation: CASSGQGTGKAFF. This chain connects TRBV6-1 to TRBJ1-1; 8 bases agree with TRBD1. Germline-derived CDR1 and CDR2 are MNHNS and SASEGT. The CDR3 has 13 residues. V was pared by 4 bases and J by 9 bases, with 7 bases of the junction left unmatched.